This entry describes one TCR beta chain. After removal of 0 bases from V and 6 bases from J, the junction contained 7 bases not matched to a gene. Looked up from germline, CDR1 is MNHEY and CDR2 is SVGEGT. This CDR3 region has 16 residues. The data stem from a study of blood T cell repertoires in COVID-19. Looking at the study overall: Acute and convalescent COVID-19 specimens originated in the United States, Italy and Spain. The analysed material was cDNA or gDNA that came from T cells, B-cell-depleted T cells, or PBMCs.

TCRdb's copy holds only in-frame clones and misses some; the assay was immunoSEQ multiplex PCR. This sample has fewer than 150,000 clones, with roughly 79% found just once. This clonotype was obtained from a man older than 75 with acute or convalescent COVID-19. The chain couples TRBV6-2 or TRBV6-3 to TRBJ2-1; 8 bases are shared with TRBD2. Specimen: peripheral blood. The CDR3, as DNA: TGTGCCAGCAGTTACTCTCGGGGGGGCCTTTTCAATGAGCAGTTCTTC. Amino acids: CASSYSRGGLFNEQFF.